The source of this T cell receptor beta chain is a study of identical twins. TCRdb passed the 5' RACE reads through MiXCR, listing each CDR3 protein once. The table shows around 680,000 distinct CDR3 sequences, with more than 6.5% occurring only once. No donor was unhealthy or non-Caucasian. V lost 4 bases to trimming and J lost 0 bases; unmatched junction nucleotides: 6. The CDR3 runs 15 residues. Germline CDR1 and CDR2: WNHNN and SYGVQD (reference sequence). This clonotype was seen at least ten times. These data also formed part of another study, on yellow fever vaccine responses in identical twins.

The chain carries TRBV10-1 and TRBJ2-7, with 7 bases matching TRBD1. This sequence was found in a woman aged 18-35 years in good health. Sequenced: PBMCs. The CDR3 loop reads CASSAETGSSYEQYF. In DNA form, the CDR3 reads TGCGCCAGCAGTGCTGAGACAGGGAGCTCCTACGAGCAGTACTTC.